The present T cell receptor beta chain was sequenced within a study of T-cell memory formation after mild COVID-19 (dated by TCRdb to 2020 to 2023). The study in broad terms: TCR sequence clusters from the two donors were largely donor specific. In a couple of donors, T-cell clones that expanded and contracted after mild COVID-19 were tracked by sequencing TCRalpha and TCRbeta repertoires over time. The cohort was made up of two young adult volunteers, one female and one male, who were previously healthy.

PBMCs were isolated by Ficoll-Paque density gradient centrifugation. V is clipped by 6 bases and J by 3 bases, and the sequence between their germline boundaries is 10 bases long. The CDR3 numbers 13 residues from cysteine through phenylalanine. Only CDR3 DNA remains: 39 bases, in frame from the first base. This clonotype was observed many times. Its antigen is currently not known. No per-base quality is available; no much larger clone lies one base away. General conclusions and limits of the study: The study included only a couple of mild cases, and larger cohorts that include severe cases with pre-infection samples were judged to be necessary. Whether the second-wave clones peaking on day 37 were SARS-CoV-2 specific was not confirmed. Some responding clones were detected in pre-infection memory, suggesting pre-existing cross-reactive memory T cells joined the SARS-CoV-2 response. Clones that contracted from day 15 to 85 showed balanced CD4/CD8 phenotypes, whereas a second wave of clones that expanded from day 15 to 37 leaned towards CD4+. Contracting CD4+ clones were located mainly in the CM and EM memory subsets, whereas CD8+ clones were found to be enriched in EMRA.

Sequencing instrument: Illumina NovaSeq 6000. cDNA libraries for TCRalpha and TCRbeta were prepared by 5'RACE using constant-segment primers, with sample barcodes and unique molecular identifiers added. RNA was extracted from every sample with Trizol reagent. Library amplification was performed in two PCR steps, and a second sample barcode and Illumina TruSeq adapters were introduced in the second step. The libraries were sequenced on an Illumina NovaSeq using 2 x 150 bp paired-end reads. The study's processing was this. Reads were demultiplexed and collapsed into UMI-guided consensus sequences with migec v1.2.7. Using mixcr v2.1.11, UMI consensuses were aligned to TRA and TRB V and J templates and then assembled into clonotypes. Clonotypes were classified as expanded or contracted when called significant by both edgeR and NoisET, with noise models trained on biological replicates. For edgeR calls, the thresholds were a false discovery rate-adjusted p below 0.01 and a log2 fold-change of 1. PCA with hierarchical clustering of max-normalized trajectories of the 1000 most abundant clonotypes was used as exploratory dynamics analysis. Each responding clone was given a CD4 or CD8 phenotype based on the CD4+ and CD8+ repertoires, which had been sequenced separately. TCRdb handled the public reads itself, with Q25 trimming in fastp and clone calling in MiXCR, and kept productive beta chains. When rows share a CDR3 protein, they turn into one entry using the most common DNA and genes. For this entry, the V and J calls and clone size follow TCRdb and not the study's own pipeline. The sample profile shows 40,000 to 60,000 distinct CDR3 sequences; approximately 9% of them were found once. The ten top clones hold 10% to 15% of the sample.

This TCR derives from an adult woman who had mild COVID-19 (a few samples of this study predate the infection). The sample titles of this study are shuffled in the database, so cell type and time point are left out; the donor was told from shared clones. The chain was built from TRBV12-3 or TRBV12-4 and TRBJ2-3; no D segment can be confidently identified. The sequencing input was PBMCs or a T cell subset sorted from them (not recorded which). Read as DNA, the sequence is TGTGCCAGCAGGGACCGACAAACAGATACGCAGTATTTT. Its translation is CASRDRQTDTQYF.